This T cell receptor (beta chain) was sequenced for a study of glioma-infiltrating T cells. V was shortened by 6 bases and J by 2 bases, with 11 bases between the two germline ends. The V gene's germline CDR1 is MNHNS and CDR2 SASEGT. The CDR3 is 13 amino acids. TCR alpha and beta CDR3 regions were amplified from RNA using iRepertoire nested multiplex PCR. Input was 100-400 ng of tissue mRNA or PBMC total RNA. Each CDR3 protein gets one entry after TCRdb re-called the multiplex PCR reads with MiXCR. The sample has over 130,000 distinct CDR3 sequences, around 40% seen once. On this clonotype itself: Its specificity is not known.

Study-wide findings and caveats: Tissue and blood shared very few CDR3 sequences. Above-expected tissue-blood divergence occurred in all gliomas, most in low-grade ones.

The origin of this receptor is a human donor with low-grade glioma or glioblastoma, undergoing nonglioma brain surgery, or in good health (not recorded which). Sequences were obtained from glioma tissue, nonneoplastic brain tissue, or PBMCs (not recorded which). The chain links TRBV6-1 to TRBJ2-7, with D unclear. The DNA of the CDR3 is TGTGCCAGCAGCAGGACGTCGCCCTACGAGCAGTACTTC. Translating it yields CASSRTSPYEQYF.